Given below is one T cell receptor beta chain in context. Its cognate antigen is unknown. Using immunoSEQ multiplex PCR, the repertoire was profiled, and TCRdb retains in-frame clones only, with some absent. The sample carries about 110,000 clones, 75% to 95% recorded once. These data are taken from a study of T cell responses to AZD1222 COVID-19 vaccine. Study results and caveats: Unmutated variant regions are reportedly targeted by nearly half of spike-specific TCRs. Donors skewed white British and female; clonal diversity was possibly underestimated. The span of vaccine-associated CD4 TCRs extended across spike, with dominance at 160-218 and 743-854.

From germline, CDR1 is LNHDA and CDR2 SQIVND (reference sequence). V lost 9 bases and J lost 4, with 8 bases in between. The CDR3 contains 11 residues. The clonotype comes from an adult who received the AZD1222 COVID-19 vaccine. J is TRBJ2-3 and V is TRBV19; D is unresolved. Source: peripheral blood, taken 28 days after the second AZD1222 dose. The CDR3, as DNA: TGTGCCAGCCGTGGGGCAGATACGCAGTATTTT. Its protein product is CASRGADTQYF.